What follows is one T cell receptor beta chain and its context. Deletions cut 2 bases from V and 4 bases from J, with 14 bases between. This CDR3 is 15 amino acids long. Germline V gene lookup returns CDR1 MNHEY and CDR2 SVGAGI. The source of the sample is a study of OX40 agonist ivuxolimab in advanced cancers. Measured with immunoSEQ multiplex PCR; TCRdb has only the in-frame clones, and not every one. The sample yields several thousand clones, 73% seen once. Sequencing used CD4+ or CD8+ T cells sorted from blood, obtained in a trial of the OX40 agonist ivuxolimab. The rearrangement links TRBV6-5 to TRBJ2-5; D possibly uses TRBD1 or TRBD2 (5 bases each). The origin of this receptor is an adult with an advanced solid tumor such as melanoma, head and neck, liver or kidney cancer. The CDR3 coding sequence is TGTGCCAGCAGTTACGGGGACCTCAGGAGAGAGACCCAGTACTTC. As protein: CASSYGDLRRETQYF.